This T cell receptor beta chain was documented in a study of graft-versus-host responses after intestinal transplantation. Study-level information: Anti-thymocyte globulin induction preceded about 3 years of tacrolimus and steroid maintenance in all recipients.

By proportion, this clone is medium-sized. Co-plating was performed using approximately 200,000 CFSE-labeled responder cells and approximately 200,000 irradiated, violet-dye-labeled stimulator cells. The CDR3 contains 14 residues. CDR1 is SGDLS and CDR2 is YYNGEE in the germline V gene. V lost 0 bases and J 5 bases, leaving 12 bases between the germline ends. Measured with immunoSEQ multiplex PCR; TCRdb has only the in-frame clones, and not every one. The data show 13,000 or so clones, roughly 30% seen once. The sample consisted of alloreactive CD8+ T cells from a mixed lymphocyte reaction culture, taken before intestinal transplant. Subset noted: CFSE-low proliferating T cells sorted from approximately six-day pre-transplant mixed lymphocyte reaction (GvH or HvG direction). The gene calls are TRBV9 and TRBJ2-7; maybe TRBD2 (6 bases). This clonotype was sampled from a human patient who received an intestinal transplant. The CDR3 sequence is CASSVVGGADEQYF. In DNA form, the CDR3 reads TGTGCCAGCAGCGTAGTGGGGGGAGCGGACGAGCAGTACTTC.